These 12 T cell receptor beta chains originate from one sample sequenced in a study of shared clonotypes between healthy human individuals. TCRdb keeps only in-frame clones here, not all; method: immunoSEQ multiplex PCR. The sample lists 2.3 million or so clones, 80% to 95% occurring once. Sequenced input: naive CD4+ T cells from PBMCs. The subset: CD45RA+ positively selected. These receptors came from a man between 18 and 35 years old in good health. Some clones in this sample may be carry-over from other donors' samples.

V is TRBV14 and J is TRBJ2-1; 9 nucleotides align to TRBD2. CDR1 SGHDN and CDR2 FVKESK come from the germline V gene. V lost 4 bases to trimming and J lost 7 bases; unmatched junction nucleotides: 8. This CDR3 is 15 amino acids long. The CDR3, as DNA: TGTGCCAGCAGCCGGGGGACTAGCTACTTTAATGAGCAGTTCTTC. Protein: CASSRGTSYFNEQFF.

The chain uses TRBV5-1 and TRBJ2-2; D possibly matches TRBD1 or TRBD2 (5 bases each). This CDR3 is 15 amino acids long. CDR1 is SGHRS, CDR2 YFSETQ, per germline. V dropped 0 bases and J dropped 4 bases, with 10 bases sitting between them. The CDR3 DNA reads as TGCGCCAGCAGCTTGGAACCAGGGACCACCGGGGAGCTGTTTTTT. Amino acids: CASSLEPGTTGELFF.

V is TRBV7-2 and J is TRBJ2-6; D unclear. Germline-derived CDR1 and CDR2 are SGHTA and FQGNSA. The CDR3 runs to 17 residues. V was trimmed by 1 base and J by 2 bases, leaving 12 bases between them. Here the CDR3 DNA reads TGTGCCAGCAGCTTAGTAAGATCCGTACCTGGGGCCAACGTCCTGACTTTC. Encoded protein: CASSLVRSVPGANVLTF.

Details on this clone: A read error may produce the germline difference seen at one junction end. The chain uses TRBV18 and TRBJ2-1; perhaps TRBD2 as D (6 bases). CDR1 is KGHSH, CDR2 LQKENI, per germline. This CDR3 spans 14 amino acids. DNA of the CDR3: TGTGCCACCTCACCGGGACTTACAAACAATGAGCAGTTCTTC. Translated, it gives CATSPGLTNNEQFF.

This clone was seen a few times. V usage is TRBV5-1 and J usage is TRBJ1-4; 9 nucleotides align to TRBD1. The germline gives CDR1 SGHRS, CDR2 YFSETQ. Trimming at V came to 4 bases and at J to 7 bases, leaving 8 bases not matched to a gene. The CDR3 is 15 residues long. In nucleotides, the CDR3 is TGCGCCAGCAGCAGGACAGGGGAACGCGGTGAAAAACTGTTTTTT. Encoded protein: CASSRTGERGEKLFF.

The chain has TRBV6-5 and TRBJ1-2; D is perhaps TRBD1 (6 bases). V lost 6 bases, J lost 4 bases, and 9 bases lay in between. Germline V gene lookup returns CDR1 MNHEY and CDR2 SVGAGI. This CDR3 region has 12 residues. The CDR3: CASRTGSYGYTF. CDR3 in DNA: TGTGCCAGCAGAACAGGGAGCTATGGCTACACCTTC.

The chain recombines TRBV7-6 with TRBJ2-2; D call uncertain. This CDR3 is built from 14 residues. The germline gives CDR1 SGHVS, CDR2 FNYEAQ. The germline V and J ends were trimmed by 3 bases and 5 bases, with 10 bases remaining between them. CDR3 nucleotides: TGTGCCAGCAGCTTTCTGTCTAGAACCGGGGAGCTGTTTTTT. Its protein product is CASSFLSRTGELFF. Supplemented by reference TRBV7-6 and TRBJ2-2, the full variable domain reads GAGVSQSPRYKVTKRGQDVALRCDPISGHVSLYWYRQALGQGPEFLTYFNYEAQQDKSGLPNDRFSAERPEGSISTLTIQRTEQRDSAMYRCASSFLSRTGELFFGEGSRLTVL.

The V and J genes are TRBV2 and TRBJ2-4, with a weak D call TRBD2 (5 bases). V dropped 7 bases and J dropped 0 bases, with 16 bases sitting between them. Germline CDR1 and CDR2: SNHLY and FYNNEI. CDR3 length: 16 amino acids. The DNA for the CDR3 is TGTGCCAGCACGGGCGGGCGGTACCTAGCCAAAAACATTCAGTACTTC. It yields the protein CASTGGRYLAKNIQYF.

The V and J genes are TRBV5-1 and TRBJ2-3; D assignment may be TRBD1 or TRBD2 (5 bases each). The CDR3 has 14 residues. V shed 5 bases and J shed 5 bases, with 15 bases lying between them. Germline CDR1 SGHRS, CDR2 YFSETQ. CDR3 sequence reads: CASRMLAGQDTQYF. Here the CDR3 DNA reads TGCGCCAGCAGGATGCTAGCAGGGCAAGATACGCAGTATTTT.

This clone came up once. For the CDR3, the DNA is TGTGCCAGCACCAGGACTAGCGGGACGAAGACCCAGTACTTC. It encodes CASTRTSGTKTQYF. The chain links TRBV7-2 to TRBJ2-5; 12 bases are shared with TRBD2. The CDR3 spans 14 residues. From germline, CDR1 is SGHTA and CDR2 FQGNSA. With 7 bases clipped from V and 6 bases from J, the junction kept 6 bases outside the gene matches.

The chain employs TRBV10-3 and TRBJ1-2; D call uncertain. With 3 bases removed from V and 3 bases from J, the gap between germline ends came to 17 bases. CDR1 and CDR2 from the germline V gene are ENHRY and SYGVKD. The length of the CDR3 is 16 residues. The CDR3 DNA reads as TGTGCCATCAGTGATAGGATCACCCTAACGGACTATGGCTACACCTTC. Translating gives CAISDRITLTDYGYTF.

The CDR3 region has the DNA TGTGCCTGGAGTCCGGGATTCTACGAGCAGTACTTC. Translation: CAWSPGFYEQYF. The chain combines TRBV30 with TRBJ2-7; possible D gene TRBD2, 5 bases. The CDR3 has 12 residues. Looked up from germline, CDR1 is GTSNPN and CDR2 is SVGIG (reference sequence). V lost 2 bases and J lost 3, with 8 bases in between.